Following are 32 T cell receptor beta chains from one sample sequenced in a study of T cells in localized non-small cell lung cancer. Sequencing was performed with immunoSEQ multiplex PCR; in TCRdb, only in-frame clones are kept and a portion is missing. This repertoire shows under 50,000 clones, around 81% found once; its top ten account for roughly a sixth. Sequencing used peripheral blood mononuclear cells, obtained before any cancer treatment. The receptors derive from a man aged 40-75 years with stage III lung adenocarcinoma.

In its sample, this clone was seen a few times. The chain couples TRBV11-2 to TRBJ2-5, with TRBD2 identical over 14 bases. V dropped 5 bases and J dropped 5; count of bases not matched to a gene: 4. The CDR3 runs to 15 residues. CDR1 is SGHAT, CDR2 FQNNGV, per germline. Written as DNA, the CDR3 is TGTGCCAGCAGCCCAGGGACTAGCGGGGGCGAGACCCAGTACTTC. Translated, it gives CASSPGTSGGETQYF. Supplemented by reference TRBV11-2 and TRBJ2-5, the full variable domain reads EAGVAQSPRYKIIEKRQSVAFWCNPISGHATLYWYQQILGQGPKLLIQFQNNGVVDDSQLPKDRFSAERLKGVDSTLKIQPAKLEDSAVYLCASSPGTSGGETQYFGPGTRLLVL.

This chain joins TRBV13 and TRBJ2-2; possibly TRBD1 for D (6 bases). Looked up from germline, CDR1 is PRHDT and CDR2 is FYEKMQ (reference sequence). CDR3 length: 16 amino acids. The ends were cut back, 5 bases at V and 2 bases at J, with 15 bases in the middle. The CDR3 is CASSEYTGTNTGELFF. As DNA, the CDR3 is TGTGCCAGCAGCGAGTATACAGGGACCAACACCGGGGAGCTGTTTTTT.

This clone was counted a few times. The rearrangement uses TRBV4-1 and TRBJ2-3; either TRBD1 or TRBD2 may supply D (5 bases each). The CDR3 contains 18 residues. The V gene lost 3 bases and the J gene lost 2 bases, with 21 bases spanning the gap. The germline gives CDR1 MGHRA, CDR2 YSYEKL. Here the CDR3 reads CASSQVPGWLGDTDTQYF. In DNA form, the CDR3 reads TGCGCCAGCAGCCAGGTCCCGGGTTGGCTGGGGGACACAGATACGCAGTATTTT.

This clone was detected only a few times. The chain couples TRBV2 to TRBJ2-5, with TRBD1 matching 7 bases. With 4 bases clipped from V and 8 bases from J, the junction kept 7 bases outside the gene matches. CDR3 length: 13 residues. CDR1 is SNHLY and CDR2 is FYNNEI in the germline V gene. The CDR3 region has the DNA TGTGCCAGCAGTGGACAGGGCGAAGTAACCCAGTACTTC. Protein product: CASSGQGEVTQYF.

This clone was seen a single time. The CDR3 region has the DNA TGTGCCATCAGCGAATCAGCGGGGGGGCAAGGTACGCAGTATTTT. Translating it yields CAISESAGGQGTQYF. The chain uses TRBV10-3 and TRBJ2-3, with TRBD2 matching over 10 bases. Germline CDR1 ENHRY, CDR2 SYGVKD. The CDR3 sequence is 15 residues long. V trimming: 6 bases; J trimming: 8 bases; junction bases outside the gene matches: 11.

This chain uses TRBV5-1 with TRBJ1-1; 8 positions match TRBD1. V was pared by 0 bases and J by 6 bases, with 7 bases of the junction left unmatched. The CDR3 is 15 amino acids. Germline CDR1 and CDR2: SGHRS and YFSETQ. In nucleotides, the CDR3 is TGCGCCAGCAGCTTGGCAGGGGGCGCGGGTCCTGAAGCTTTCTTT. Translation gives CASSLAGGAGPEAFF.

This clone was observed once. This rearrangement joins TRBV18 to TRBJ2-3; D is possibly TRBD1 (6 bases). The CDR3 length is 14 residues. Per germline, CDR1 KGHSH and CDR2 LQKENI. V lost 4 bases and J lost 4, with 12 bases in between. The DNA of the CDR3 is TGTGCCAGCTCACATGGACAGCCCCCAGATACGCAGTATTTT. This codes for CASSHGQPPDTQYF.

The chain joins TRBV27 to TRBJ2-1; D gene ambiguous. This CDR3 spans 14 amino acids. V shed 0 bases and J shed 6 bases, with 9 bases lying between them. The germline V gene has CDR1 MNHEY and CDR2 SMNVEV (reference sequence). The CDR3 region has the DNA TGTGCCAGCAGTTTATCACTCTACACCAATGAGCAGTTCTTC. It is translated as CASSLSLYTNEQFF.

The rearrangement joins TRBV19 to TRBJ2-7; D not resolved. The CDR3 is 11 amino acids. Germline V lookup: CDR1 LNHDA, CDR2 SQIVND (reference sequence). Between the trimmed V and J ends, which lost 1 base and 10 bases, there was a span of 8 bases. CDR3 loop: CASSIGQDQYF. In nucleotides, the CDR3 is TGTGCCAGTAGTATAGGCCAGGATCAGTACTTC.

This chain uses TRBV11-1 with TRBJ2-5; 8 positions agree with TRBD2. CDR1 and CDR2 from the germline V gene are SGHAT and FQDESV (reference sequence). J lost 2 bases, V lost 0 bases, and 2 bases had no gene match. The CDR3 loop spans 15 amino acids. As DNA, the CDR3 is TGTGCCAGCAGCTTAGCCCCGGGGGGGCAAGAGACCCAGTACTTC. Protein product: CASSLAPGGQETQYF. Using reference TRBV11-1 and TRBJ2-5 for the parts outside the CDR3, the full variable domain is EAEVAQSPRYKITEKSQAVAFWCDPISGHATLYWYRQILGQGPELLVQFQDESVVDDSQLPKDRFSAERLKGVDSTLKIQPAELGDSAMYLCASSLAPGGQETQYFGPGTRLLVL.

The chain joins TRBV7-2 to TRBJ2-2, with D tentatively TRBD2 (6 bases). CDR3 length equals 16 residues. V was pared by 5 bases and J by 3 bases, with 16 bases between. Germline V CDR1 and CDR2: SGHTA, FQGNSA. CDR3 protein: CASSLWDSYDTGELFF. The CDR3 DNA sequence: TGTGCCAGCAGCCTTTGGGACTCTTATGACACCGGGGAGCTGTTTTTT. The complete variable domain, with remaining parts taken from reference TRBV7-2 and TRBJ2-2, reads GAGVSQSPSNKVTEKGKDVELRCDPISGHTALYWYRQSLGQGLEFLIYFQGNSAPDKSGLPSDRFSAERTGGSVSTLTIQRTQQEDSAVYLCASSLWDSYDTGELFFGEGSRLTVL.

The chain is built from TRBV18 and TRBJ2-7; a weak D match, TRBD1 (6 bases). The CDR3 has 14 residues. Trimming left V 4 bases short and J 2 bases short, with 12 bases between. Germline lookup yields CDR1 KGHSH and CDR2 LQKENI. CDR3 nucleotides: TGTGCCAGCTCACTGACACGGGACACCTACGAGCAGTACTTC. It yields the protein CASSLTRDTYEQYF.

This chain's CDR3 is CASRRQVLDGYTF. CDR3 nucleotide sequence: TGTGCCAGCAGAAGACAGGTACTAGATGGCTACACCTTC. The chain is built from TRBV6-5 and TRBJ1-2; D possibly corresponds to TRBD1 (6 bases). V was shortened by 6 bases and J by 6 bases, with 14 bases between the two germline ends. This CDR3 is built from 13 residues. Germline CDR1 reads MNHEY; CDR2 reads SVGAGI.

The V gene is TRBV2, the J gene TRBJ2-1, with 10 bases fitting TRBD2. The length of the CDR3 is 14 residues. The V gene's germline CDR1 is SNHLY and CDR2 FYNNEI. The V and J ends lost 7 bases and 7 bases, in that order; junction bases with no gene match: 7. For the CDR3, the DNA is TGTGCCAGCACCGGGAGCGGGGGGGCGAATGAGCAGTTCTTC. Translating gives CASTGSGGANEQFF. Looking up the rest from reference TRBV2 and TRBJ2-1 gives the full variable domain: EPEVTQTPSHQVTQMGQEVILRCVPISNHLYFYWYRQILGQKVEFLVSFYNNEISEKSEIFDDQFSVERPDGSNFTLKIRSTKLEDSAMYFCASTGSGGANEQFFGPGTRLTVL.

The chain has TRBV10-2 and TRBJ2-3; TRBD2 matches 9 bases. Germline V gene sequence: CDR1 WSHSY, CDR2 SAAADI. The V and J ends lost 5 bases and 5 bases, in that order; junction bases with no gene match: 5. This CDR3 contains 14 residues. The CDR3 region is CASSRGGAKDTQYF. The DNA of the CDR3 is TGCGCCAGCAGTCGCGGGGGGGCAAAAGATACGCAGTATTTT.

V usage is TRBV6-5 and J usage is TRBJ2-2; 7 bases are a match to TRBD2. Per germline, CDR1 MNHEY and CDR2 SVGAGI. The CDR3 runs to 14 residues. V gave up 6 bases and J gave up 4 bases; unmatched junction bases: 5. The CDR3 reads CASRREGSTGELFF. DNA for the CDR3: TGTGCCAGCAGAAGGGAGGGGAGCACCGGGGAGCTGTTTTTT.

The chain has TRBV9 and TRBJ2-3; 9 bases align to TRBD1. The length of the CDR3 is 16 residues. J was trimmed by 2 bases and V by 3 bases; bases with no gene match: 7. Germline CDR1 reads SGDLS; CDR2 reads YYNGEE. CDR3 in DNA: TGTGCCAGCAGCGACGGGGGACAGGGACTCACAGATACGCAGTATTTT. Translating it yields CASSDGGQGLTDTQYF.

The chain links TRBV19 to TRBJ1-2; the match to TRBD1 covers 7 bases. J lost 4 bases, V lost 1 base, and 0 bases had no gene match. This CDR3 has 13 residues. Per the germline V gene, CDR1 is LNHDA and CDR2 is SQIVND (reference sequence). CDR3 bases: TGTGCCAGTAGTATAGGACAGGGCTATGGCTACACCTTC. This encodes CASSIGQGYGYTF.

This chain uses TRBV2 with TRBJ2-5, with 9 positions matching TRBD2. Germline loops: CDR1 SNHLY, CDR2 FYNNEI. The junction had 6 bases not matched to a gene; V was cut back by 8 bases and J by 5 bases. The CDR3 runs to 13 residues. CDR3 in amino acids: CASGGLARETQYF. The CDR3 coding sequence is TGTGCCAGCGGGGGACTAGCACGCGAGACCCAGTACTTC.

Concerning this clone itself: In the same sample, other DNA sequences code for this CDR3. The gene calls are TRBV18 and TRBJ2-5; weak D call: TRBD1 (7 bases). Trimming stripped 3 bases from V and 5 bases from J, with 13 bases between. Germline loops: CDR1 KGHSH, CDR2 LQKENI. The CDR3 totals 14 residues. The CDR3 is CASSPSAGGETQYF. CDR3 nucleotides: TGTGCCAGCTCACCGTCTGCAGGGGGGGAGACCCAGTACTTC.

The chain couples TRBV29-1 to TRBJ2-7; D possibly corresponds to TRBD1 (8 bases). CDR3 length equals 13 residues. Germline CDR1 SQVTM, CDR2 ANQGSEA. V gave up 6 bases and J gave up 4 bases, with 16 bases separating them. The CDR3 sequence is CSVANRGGYEQYF. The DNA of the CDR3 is TGCAGCGTCGCTAACAGGGGGGGATACGAGCAGTACTTC.

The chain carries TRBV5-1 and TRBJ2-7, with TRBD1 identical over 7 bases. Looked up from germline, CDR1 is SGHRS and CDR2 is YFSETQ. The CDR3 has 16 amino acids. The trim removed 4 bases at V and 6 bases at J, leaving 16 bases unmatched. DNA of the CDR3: TGCGCCAGCAGCCTGGGGATAGGGGGCGAGGAGGTCGAGCAGTACTTC. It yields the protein CASSLGIGGEEVEQYF.

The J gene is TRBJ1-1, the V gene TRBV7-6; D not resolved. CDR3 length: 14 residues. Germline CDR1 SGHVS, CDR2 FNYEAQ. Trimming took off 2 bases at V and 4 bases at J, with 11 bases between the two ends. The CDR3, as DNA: TGTGCCAGCAGCTTAACTTCCGGTGGCACTGAAGCTTTCTTT. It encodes CASSLTSGGTEAFF.

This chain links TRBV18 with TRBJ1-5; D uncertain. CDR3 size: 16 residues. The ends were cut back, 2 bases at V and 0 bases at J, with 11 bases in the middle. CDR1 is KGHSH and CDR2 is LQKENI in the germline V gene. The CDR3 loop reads CASSPMAAYSNQPQHF. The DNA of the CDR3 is TGTGCCAGCTCACCAATGGCAGCGTATAGCAATCAGCCCCAGCATTTT.

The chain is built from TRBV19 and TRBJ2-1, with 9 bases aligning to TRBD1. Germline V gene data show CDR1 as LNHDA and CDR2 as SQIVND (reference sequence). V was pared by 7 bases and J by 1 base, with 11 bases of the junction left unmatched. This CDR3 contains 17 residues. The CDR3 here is CASKTTPGQGSYNEQFF. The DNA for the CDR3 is TGTGCCAGTAAAACCACTCCGGGACAGGGATCCTACAATGAGCAGTTCTTC. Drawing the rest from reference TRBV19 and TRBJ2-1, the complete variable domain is DGGITQSPKYLFRKEGQNVTLSCEQNLNHDAMYWYRQDPGQGLRLIYYSQIVNDFQKGDIAEGYSVSREKKESFPLTVTSAQKNPTAFYLCASKTTPGQGSYNEQFFGPGTRLTVL.

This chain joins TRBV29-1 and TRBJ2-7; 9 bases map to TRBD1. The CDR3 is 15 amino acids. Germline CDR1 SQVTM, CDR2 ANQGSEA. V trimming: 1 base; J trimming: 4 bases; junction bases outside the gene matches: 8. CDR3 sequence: CSVEGGTGKGYEQYF. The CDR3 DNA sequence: TGCAGCGTTGAAGGTGGGACAGGGAAAGGGTACGAGCAGTACTTC.

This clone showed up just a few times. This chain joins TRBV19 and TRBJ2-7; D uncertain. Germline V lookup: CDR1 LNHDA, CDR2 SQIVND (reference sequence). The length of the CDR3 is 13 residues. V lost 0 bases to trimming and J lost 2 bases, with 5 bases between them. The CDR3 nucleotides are TGTGCCAGTAGTATAGACTCTACCTACGAGCAGTACTTC. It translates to CASSIDSTYEQYF.

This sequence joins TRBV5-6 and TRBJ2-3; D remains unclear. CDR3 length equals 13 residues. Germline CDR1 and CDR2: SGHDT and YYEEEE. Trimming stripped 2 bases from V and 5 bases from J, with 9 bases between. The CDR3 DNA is TGTGCCAGCAGCTTCGCAGGAAAAGATACGCAGTATTTT. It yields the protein CASSFAGKDTQYF.

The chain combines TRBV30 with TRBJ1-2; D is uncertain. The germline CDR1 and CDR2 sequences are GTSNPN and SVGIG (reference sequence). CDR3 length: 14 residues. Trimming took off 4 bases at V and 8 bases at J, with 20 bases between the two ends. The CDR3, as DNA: TGTGCCTGGAAGCCGCCGGGCGGAGGTCAGGGCTACACCTTC. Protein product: CAWKPPGGGQGYTF.

The CDR3 loop is CASSLGRLRDEQYF. The CDR3 DNA follows: TGTGCCAGCAGCTTGGGACGGCTTCGCGACGAGCAGTACTTC. V and J are TRBV7-2 and TRBJ2-7, with D perhaps TRBD1 or TRBD2 (5 bases each). V was shortened by 3 bases and J by 5 bases, with 14 bases between the two germline ends. In germline, CDR1 is SGHTA, CDR2 FQGNSA. The CDR3 loop spans 14 amino acids.

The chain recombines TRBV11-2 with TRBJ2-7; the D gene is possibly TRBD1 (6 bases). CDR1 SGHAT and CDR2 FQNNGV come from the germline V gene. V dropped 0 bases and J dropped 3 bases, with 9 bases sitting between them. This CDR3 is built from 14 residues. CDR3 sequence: CASSLDGGLYEQYF. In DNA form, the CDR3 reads TGTGCCAGCAGCTTAGATGGGGGCCTCTACGAGCAGTACTTC.

The CDR3 bases are TGTGCCAGCACCCCGGGAGCGGGTTCGTTTACAGATACGCAGTATTTT. Protein: CASTPGAGSFTDTQYF. The rearrangement joins TRBV5-4 to TRBJ2-3, with TRBD2 as a possible D gene (6 bases). The ends were cut back, 6 bases at V and 3 bases at J, with 20 bases in the middle. The CDR3 loop spans 16 amino acids. Germline CDR1 reads SGHNT; CDR2 reads YYREEE (reference sequence).